This T cell receptor beta chain was observed in a study of T cells in Graves' hyperthyroidism and ophthalmopathy. Germline loops: CDR1 SGHTA, CDR2 FQGNSA. The junction had 20 bases not matched to a gene; V was cut back by 5 bases and J by 2 bases. The CDR3 has 19 amino acids. RNA transcripts gave rise to amplified TCR beta CDR3 regions. The HTBI primer set served for first-round RT-PCR of the TCR CDR3. TCRdb processed the multiplex PCR reads anew with MiXCR; each CDR3 protein has one entry. The sample lists approximately 590,000 distinct CDR3 sequences, around 42% occurring once. There are a few counts of this clonotype.

Input material: peripheral blood or thyroid tissue (not recorded which). The receptor was isolated from a woman between 18 and 30 years old with Graves' hyperthyroidism. The rearrangement uses TRBV7-2 and TRBJ2-7; TRBD1 agrees at 8 bases. CDR3 bases: TGTGCCAGCAGCACCTATTACCCTACCGGGACAGGAAACCCCTACGAGCAGTACTTC. Residues: CASSTYYPTGTGNPYEQYF.